The rows below give T cell receptor beta chains drawn from one sample of a study of blood T cell repertoires in COVID-19. Sequencing used immunoSEQ multiplex PCR; TCRdb keeps in-frame clones, though not all of them. The repertoire holds around 110,000 clones, about 87% seen once, with roughly 6.6% in the top ten. Specimen: peripheral blood. These receptors all stem from a man aged 50 to 59 with active or convalescent COVID-19. Both conserved end residues are part of each CDR3. The D gene is left open where the match is weak. The size field is filled for only some rows; it gives once, few, many or a size class.

>TRBJ2-1|.|15|TRBV28|TRBD2
TGTGCCAGCAGTCTAGCGGGGAGGGCCTACAATGAGCAGTTCTTC
CASSLAGRAYNEQFF
>TRBJ1-1|.|11|TRBV4-1|.
TGCGCCAGCAGCCCCGGACTAGAAGCTTTCTTT
CASSPGLEAFF
>TRBJ1-4|once|15|TRBV5-1|TRBD1
TGCGCCAGCAGTCCCTGGGGACAGGGAAATGAAAAACTGTTTTTT
CASSPWGQGNEKLFF
>TRBJ2-2|once|15|TRBV7-7|TRBD1
TGTGCCAGCAGGGAGGGACAGGGACGCACCGGGGAGCTGTTTTTT
CASREGQGRTGELFF
>TRBJ2-1|once|15|TRBV5-6|TRBD2
TGTGCCAGCAGCCGGACTAGCGGATATGCTGTTGAGCAGTTCTTC
CASSRTSGYAVEQFF
>TRBJ1-5|once|13|TRBV4-1|.
TGCGCCAGCAGCCACGGGAGGGGCCAGCCCCAGCATTTT
CASSHGRGQPQHF
>TRBJ1-2|.|14|TRBV6-5|TRBD1
TGTGCCAGCTCAGGGGGACAGGGAATCTATGGCTACACCTTC
CASSGGQGIYGYTF
>TRBJ2-1|once|19|TRBV5-5|.
TGTGCCAGCAGCTTCCCCGAGGGCTGGGGGACTGAGACTTACAATGAGCAGTTCTTC
CASSFPEGWGTETYNEQFF
>TRBJ2-3|.|14|TRBV20-1|.
TGCAGTGCTAGTCATCCACTTAGCACAGATACGCAGTATTTT
CSASHPLSTDTQYF
>TRBJ2-5|.|14|TRBV27|.
TGTGCCAGCAGTGACAGAAGCTCCCAAGAGACCCAGTACTTC
CASSDRSSQETQYF
>TRBJ1-2|.|17|TRBV9|TRBD1
TGTGCCAGCAGCCCCGACAGGGAGAAGGATATAGGTTATGGCTACACCTTC
CASSPDREKDIGYGYTF
>TRBJ1-2|.|12|TRBV19|TRBD1
TGTGCCAGTAAGCCGCAGGGGGGTGGCTACACCTTC
CASKPQGGGYTF
>TRBJ1-2|once|15|TRBV6-2/TRBV6-3|.
TGTGCCAGCAGTTACGGGCAATCCAGGGGATATGGCTACACCTTC
CASSYGQSRGYGYTF
>TRBJ1-1|.|13|TRBV12-3/TRBV12-4|.
TGTGCCAGCAGTTTACAGGCGAACACTGAAGCTTTCTTT
CASSLQANTEAFF
>TRBJ1-6|.|16|TRBV5-1|TRBD1
TGCGCCAGCAGCCTTGGGACAGGGGGGCATAATTCACCCCTCCACTTT
CASSLGTGGHNSPLHF
>TRBJ2-1|.|15|TRBV29-1|TRBD2
TGCAGCGTCCGACCCGGGACTAGCGGCTACAATGAGCAGTTCTTC
CSVRPGTSGYNEQFF
>TRBJ2-7|once|15|TRBV7-2|TRBD1
TGTGCCAGCAGCTTCGGACAGGGGAGGGCCTACGAGCAGTACTTC
CASSFGQGRAYEQYF
>TRBJ2-3|.|14|TRBV19|TRBD2
TGTGCCAGTAACCCGGGACTAGCGGTGGATACGCAGTATTTT
CASNPGLAVDTQYF
>TRBJ2-3|.|11|TRBV2|.
TGTGCCAGCACTCGTGCAGATACGCAGTATTTT
CASTRADTQYF
>TRBJ2-2|.|15|TRBV5-8|TRBD1
TGTGCCAGCAGCCGACAGGGAAGGGGGACCGGGGAGCTGTTTTTT
CASSRQGRGTGELFF
>TRBJ2-2|.|17|TRBV11-2|TRBD1
TGTGCCAGCAGCTTAGGATCCAGGGGGATTGGCACCGGGGAGCTGTTTTTT
CASSLGSRGIGTGELFF
>TRBJ1-1|.|15|TRBV4-3|.
TGCGCCAGCAGCCGGGTACTTAAGGGGGACACTGAAGCTTTCTTT
CASSRVLKGDTEAFF
>TRBJ1-2|few|13|TRBV6-2/TRBV6-3|TRBD1
TGTGCCAGCAGTACCGACAGGGTCTATGGCTACACCTTC
CASSTDRVYGYTF
>TRBJ1-1|.|14|TRBV19|.
TGTGCCAGTAGTATTGTCTCTGGGCCCACTGAAGCTTTCTTT
CASSIVSGPTEAFF
>TRBJ2-4|.|16|TRBV5-1|TRBD2
TGCGCCAGCAGCTTGTCTAGCGGGAGCTCCAAAAACATTCAGTACTTC
CASSLSSGSSKNIQYF
>TRBJ2-3|.|13|TRBV6-4|.
TGTGCCAGCGCGATTGAGAGCACAGATACGCAGTATTTT
CASAIESTDTQYF
>TRBJ1-6|.|16|TRBV19|TRBD1
TGTGCCAGTAGTATTGATCTGACAGGGAACAATTCACCCCTCCACTTT
CASSIDLTGNNSPLHF
>TRBJ2-1|many|14|TRBV27|.
TGTGCCAGCAGTTTTTACGGACAGAAGGATGAGCAGTTCTTC
CASSFYGQKDEQFF
>TRBJ2-1|.|13|TRBV6-5|.
TGTGCCACATCCCGGGACACCTACAATGAGCAGTTCTTC
CATSRDTYNEQFF
>TRBJ2-2|.|14|TRBV9|.
TGTGCCAGCAGCATACGACAGAACACCGGGGAGCTGTTTTTT
CASSIRQNTGELFF
>TRBJ2-1|.|18|TRBV10-2|TRBD2
TGCGCCAGCAGGGACGGTTCTAGCGGGACCAACTCCTACAATGAGCAGTTCTTC
CASRDGSSGTNSYNEQFF
>TRBJ2-7|.|15|TRBV11-3|.
TGTGCCAGCAGCTTAGCGTCGGACACCTCCTACGAGCAGTACTTC
CASSLASDTSYEQYF
>TRBJ1-5|once|14|TRBV14|.
TGTGCCAGCAGCCCGTCAGACACTCAGCAGCCCCAGCATTTT
CASSPSDTQQPQHF
>TRBJ2-7|.|13|TRBV28|TRBD1
TGTGCCAGCAGAGGACAGGGATCCTACGAGCAGTACTTC
CASRGQGSYEQYF
>TRBJ1-2|.|13|TRBV10-1|.
TGCGCCAGCAGTGAGTCCCGTGGGGCTGGCTACACCTTC
CASSESRGAGYTF
>TRBJ2-7|.|14|TRBV10-2|TRBD1
TGCGCCAGCAGTGAGACAGGGGGGTCCTACGAGCAGTACTTC
CASSETGGSYEQYF
>TRBJ2-7|.|14|TRBV10-2|.
TGCGCCAGCAGCCACACAGGGGGGGGGAACGAGCAGTACTTC
CASSHTGGGNEQYF
>TRBJ2-1|.|12|TRBV12-3/TRBV12-4|.
TGTGCCAGTGCCGGGGTTAACAATGAGCAGTTCTTC
CASAGVNNEQFF
>TRBJ2-1|.|13|TRBV5-4|.
TGTGCCAGCAGCTTTCAGGGAAGAGATGAGCAGTTCTTC
CASSFQGRDEQFF
>TRBJ1-4|.|15|TRBV5-6|TRBD1
TGTGCCAGCAGCTTGTTGGGGACAGCTTGGGAAAAACTGTTTTTT
CASSLLGTAWEKLFF
>TRBJ2-5|.|15|TRBV11-3|TRBD1
TGTGCCAGCAGCTTAGGGGACAGGGACCAAGAGACCCAGTACTTC
CASSLGDRDQETQYF
>TRBJ2-2|.|14|TRBV5-6|.
TGTGCCAGCAGCGGGACTGGGCGGAGGGGGGAGCTGTTTTTT
CASSGTGRRGELFF
>TRBJ1-2|.|14|TRBV28|TRBD1
TGTGCCAGCAGCACTACCAGGACAGGGGGTGGCTACACCTTC
CASSTTRTGGGYTF
>TRBJ1-5|.|16|TRBV28|.
TGTGCCAGCAGAAGTACGGGGGGGCAGTACAATCAGCCCCAGCATTTT
CASRSTGGQYNQPQHF
>TRBJ1-1|.|14|TRBV10-3|.
TGTGCCATCACCAGACCAGCCGGGACATCTGAAGCTTTCTTT
CAITRPAGTSEAFF